Listed here are 15 T cell receptor beta chains from one sample, sequenced in a study of T cells in Graves' hyperthyroidism and ophthalmopathy. TCR beta CDR3 region amplification was performed from RNA transcripts. Primed by the HTBI set, a first-round RT-PCR was run on the TCR CDR3. From the multiplex PCR reads, TCRdb called clonotypes with MiXCR, one entry per CDR3 protein. The table has under 400,000 distinct CDR3 sequences, around 25% seen once. The source material was blood. Every receptor here comes from a man aged 50 to 59 with Graves' hyperthyroidism.

The chain joins TRBV12-3 or TRBV12-4 to TRBJ1-2; the D is unclear. Trimming removed 6 bases from V and 2 bases from J, with 16 bases in between. The CDR3 covers 15 residues. CDR3 bases: TGTGCCAGCAGGCGGCAGATCGGGCCCAACTATGGCTACACCTTC. Protein sequence: CASRRQIGPNYGYTF.

The chain recombines TRBV27 with TRBJ2-3; 13 bases map to TRBD2. V lost 4 bases to trimming and J lost 0 bases; unmatched junction nucleotides: 7. Germline values: CDR1 MNHEY, CDR2 SMNVEV (reference sequence). This CDR3 region has 18 residues. In DNA, the CDR3 is TGTGCCAGCAGTTCCAGACTAGCGGGAGGATTTAGCACAGATACGCAGTATTTT. Translation gives CASSSRLAGGFSTDTQYF.

In this sample, this clonotype turned up many times. The chain recombines TRBV11-2 with TRBJ2-3; 10 nucleotides line up with TRBD2. Germline assignment: CDR1 SGHAT and CDR2 FQNNGV. The CDR3 runs to 16 residues. J was trimmed by 0 bases and V by 4 bases; bases with no gene match: 4. CDR3 coding DNA: TGTGCCAGCAGCTATTTGACTAGCGGGAGCACAGATACGCAGTATTTT. Protein sequence: CASSYLTSGSTDTQYF.

This clonotype was observed many times. The rearrangement joins TRBV5-1 to TRBJ2-3; 11 bases map to TRBD2. Losses at the gene ends were 1 base for V and 3 bases for J; bases not matched to a gene: 7. The V gene's germline CDR1 is SGHRS and CDR2 YFSETQ. The length of the CDR3 is 17 residues. CDR3 coding DNA: TGCGCCAGCAGCTTGCGGCCACTAGCGGGAGTGACAGATACGCAGTATTTT. Protein: CASSLRPLAGVTDTQYF.

Worth noting for this clonotype: A read error is possible here, since a much larger clone lies one base away. The chain has TRBV28 and TRBJ2-5, with 7 bases matching TRBD2. The CDR3 extends over 15 amino acids. Looked up from germline, CDR1 is MDHEN and CDR2 is SYDVKM. Here the CDR3 DNA reads TGTGCCAGCAGCACTCGACCGGGGAGCGGGGAGACCCAGTGCTTC. Residues: CASSTRPGSGETQCF.

The chain couples TRBV19 to TRBJ2-1, with D perhaps matching TRBD1 or TRBD2 (5 bases each). V lost 3 bases and J lost 9, with 15 bases in between. The CDR3 runs to 14 residues. Germline assignment: CDR1 LNHDA and CDR2 SQIVND (reference sequence). The CDR3 DNA is TGTGCCAGTAGTATCGGGACCCCCTCCGGTGAGCAGTTCTTC. Its protein product is CASSIGTPSGEQFF.

The V and J genes are TRBV20-1 and TRBJ2-7, with 8 nucleotides matching TRBD2. After removal of 6 bases from V and 1 base from J, the junction contained 5 bases not matched to a gene. The CDR3 is made up of 13 amino acids. Germline-derived CDR1 and CDR2 are DFQATT and SNEGSKA (reference sequence). CDR3: CSAVAGYSYEQYF. The CDR3 region has the DNA TGCAGTGCCGTAGCGGGATATTCCTACGAGCAGTACTTC.

There are many counts of this clonotype. The J gene is TRBJ2-4, the V gene TRBV28; TRBD2 is a possible D gene (6 bases). Germline CDR1 and CDR2: MDHEN and SYDVKM. Trimming removed 3 bases at V and 0 bases at J, with 9 bases between. CDR3 size: 15 residues. CDR3: CASSFGGVAKNIQYF. CDR3 nucleotides: TGTGCCAGCAGTTTTGGAGGGGTAGCCAAAAACATTCAGTACTTC.

Points on this clonotype: An end of the junction differs from the germline gene, which may be a read error. The chain uses TRBV11-3 and TRBJ2-1; maybe TRBD2 (6 bases). Germline values: CDR1 SGHNT, CDR2 YENEEA. This CDR3 spans 12 amino acids. In DNA form, the CDR3 reads TGTGCCAGCAGCTTAACGGGGGATGAGCGGTTCTTC. Protein: CASSLTGDERFF.

This clonotype was picked up a small number of times. CDR3: CASSQGLAGAYETQYF. The CDR3 nucleotides are TGTGCCAGCAGCCAGGGACTAGCGGGAGCGTACGAGACCCAGTACTTC. This chain joins TRBV11-2 and TRBJ2-5; 14 bases agree with TRBD2. The germline CDR1 and CDR2 sequences are SGHAT and FQNNGV. V shed 5 bases, J shed 5 bases, and the junction held 7 bases outside the gene matches. The length of the CDR3 is 16 residues.

The chain recombines TRBV25-1 with TRBJ2-2, with D possibly being TRBD1 (7 bases). Germline CDR1 MGHDK, CDR2 SYGVNS. Trimming pared 9 bases from V and 3 bases from J, leaving 38 bases between. The CDR3 extends over 22 amino acids. CDR3 sequence: CASPPNLMWDRSVTGDTGELFF. The CDR3 DNA follows: TGTGCCAGTCCACCAAACCTAATGTGGGACAGATCCGTGACGGGGGACACCGGGGAGCTGTTTTTT. The variable domain in full, completed from reference TRBV25-1 and TRBJ2-2, reads EADIYQTPRYLVIGTGKKITLECSQTMGHDKMYWYQQDPGMELHLIHYSYGVNSTEKGDLSSESTVSRIRTEHFPLTLESARPSHTSQYLCASPPNLMWDRSVTGDTGELFFGEGSRLTVL.

This clonotype was observed a single time. This chain uses TRBV7-2 with TRBJ2-2; TRBD1 matches 8 bases. Germline V gives CDR1 SGHTA, CDR2 FQGNSA. CDR3 length equals 15 residues. V lost 4 bases to trimming and J lost 7 bases; unmatched junction nucleotides: 8. Here the CDR3 reads CASSSNPGTGGELFF. The CDR3 DNA reads as TGTGCCAGCAGCTCGAACCCCGGGACAGGCGGGGAGCTGTTTTTT.

This clonotype was seen ten or more times. This chain links TRBV7-3 with TRBJ2-5, with 7 bases identical to TRBD1. Germline-derived CDR1 and CDR2 are SGHTA and FQGTGA. Trimming at V came to 3 bases and at J to 9 bases, leaving 13 bases not matched to a gene. The CDR3 totals 15 residues. CDR3 nucleotide sequence: TGTGCCAGCAGCTTCCCGGACAGGCGGAGAGTCCCCCAGTACTTC. Protein sequence: CASSFPDRRRVPQYF.

Concerning this clonotype: Possible read error: a much larger clone is one base away. This rearrangement joins TRBV9 to TRBJ2-1; the match to TRBD2 covers 14 bases. This CDR3 has 15 residues. The junction had 2 bases not matched to a gene; V was cut back by 3 bases and J by 6 bases. Per the germline V gene, CDR1 is SGDLS and CDR2 is YYNGEE. The CDR3 nucleotides are TGTGCCAGCAGCGCGGGACTAGCGGGAGCCAATGAGCAGTTCTTC. It encodes CASSAGLAGANEQFF. Full variable domain (outside the CDR3, taken from reference TRBV9 and TRBJ2-1): DSGVTQTPKHLITATGQRVTLRCSPRSGDLSVYWYQQSLDQGLQFLIQYYNGEERAKGNILERFSAQQFPDLHSELNLSSLELGDSALYFCASSAGLAGANEQFFGPGTRLTVL.

V and J are TRBV28 and TRBJ1-2, with D possibly matching TRBD1 (6 bases). The CDR3 is 13 amino acids. CDR1 MDHEN and CDR2 SYDVKM come from the germline V gene. V shed 8 bases and J shed 8 bases, with 18 bases lying between them. The CDR3 sequence: CASGLRGGRGYTF. Written as DNA, the CDR3 is TGTGCCAGCGGGCTTAGGGGGGGCCGAGGCTACACCTTC.